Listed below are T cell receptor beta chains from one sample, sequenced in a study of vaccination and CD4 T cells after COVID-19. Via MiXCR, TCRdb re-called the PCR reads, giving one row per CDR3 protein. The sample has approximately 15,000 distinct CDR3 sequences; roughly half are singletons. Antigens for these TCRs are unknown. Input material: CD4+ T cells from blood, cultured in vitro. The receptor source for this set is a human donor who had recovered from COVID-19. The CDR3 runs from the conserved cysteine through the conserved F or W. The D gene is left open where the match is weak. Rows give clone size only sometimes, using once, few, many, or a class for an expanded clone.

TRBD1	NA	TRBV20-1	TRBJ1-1	CSANYVTGRAEAFF	TGCAGTGCTAATTATGTGACAGGGAGGGCTGAAGCTTTCTTT
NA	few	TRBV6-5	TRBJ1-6	CASSYSPSSYNSPLHF	TGTGCCAGCAGTTACTCCCCGAGCTCCTATAATTCACCCCTCCACTTT
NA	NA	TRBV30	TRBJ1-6	CAWSNSYNSPLHF	TGTGCCTGGAGTAACAGCTATAATTCACCCCTCCACTTT
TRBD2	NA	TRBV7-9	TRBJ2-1	CASRETSGRAFGEQFF	TGTGCCAGCAGAGAAACTAGCGGGAGGGCCTTCGGAGAGCAGTTCTTC
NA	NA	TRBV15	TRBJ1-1	CATSRVGVGNTEAFF	TGTGCCACCAGCAGAGTGGGGGTTGGGAACACTGAAGCTTTCTTT
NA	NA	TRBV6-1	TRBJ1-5	CASSPTGYSNQPQHF	TGTGCCAGCAGTCCGACGGGATATAGCAATCAGCCCCAGCATTTT
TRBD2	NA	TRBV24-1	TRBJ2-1	CATSDSSRGAGGPNEQFF	TGTGCCACCAGTGATTCCTCTCGCGGGGCGGGGGGGCCGAATGAGCAGTTCTTC
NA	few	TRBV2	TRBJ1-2	CASSTGPRYGYTF	TGTGCCAGCAGTACAGGGCCTCGGTATGGCTACACCTTC
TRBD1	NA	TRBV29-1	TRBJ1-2	CSVEGWTGGRGYTF	TGCAGCGTTGAAGGGTGGACAGGGGGACGGGGCTACACCTTC
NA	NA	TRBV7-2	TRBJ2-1	CASRSYRSSSYNEQFF	TGTGCCAGCAGGAGTTACAGGTCGAGCTCCTACAATGAGCAGTTCTTC
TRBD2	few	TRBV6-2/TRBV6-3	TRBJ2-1	CASSDRGGSNEQFF	TGTGCCAGCAGCGACCGCGGGGGTAGCAATGAGCAGTTCTTC
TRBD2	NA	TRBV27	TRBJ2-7	CASSSSGGRYEQYF	TGTGCCAGCAGTTCTAGCGGGGGGCGGTACGAGCAGTACTTC
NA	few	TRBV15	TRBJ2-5	CATSRDLYQETQYF	TGTGCCACCAGCAGAGATCTGTACCAAGAGACCCAGTACTTC
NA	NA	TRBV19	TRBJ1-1	CASSRDGTEAFF	TGTGCCAGTAGTCGTGATGGGACTGAAGCTTTCTTT
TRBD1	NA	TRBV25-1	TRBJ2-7	CASSGQAGLDEQYF	TGTGCCAGCTCCGGACAGGCTGGCTTGGACGAGCAGTACTTC